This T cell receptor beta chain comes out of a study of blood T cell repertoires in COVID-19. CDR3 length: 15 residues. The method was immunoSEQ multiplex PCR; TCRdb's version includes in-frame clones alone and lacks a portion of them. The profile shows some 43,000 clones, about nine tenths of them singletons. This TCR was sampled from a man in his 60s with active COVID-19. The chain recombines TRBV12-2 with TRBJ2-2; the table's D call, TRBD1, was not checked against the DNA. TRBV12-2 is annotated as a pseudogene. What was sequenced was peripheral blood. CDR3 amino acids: CASRLADRNTGELFF. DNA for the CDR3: TGTGCAAGTCGCTTAGCGGACAGGAACACCGGGGAGCTGTTTTTT.